The rows below give T cell receptor beta chains drawn from one sample of a study of blood T cell repertoires in COVID-19. This table comes from immunoSEQ multiplex PCR, and its TCRdb copy is limited to in-frame clones, with some not included. The sample shows under 200,000 clones, around 83% of them seen only once. The sample consisted of peripheral blood. The receptors stem from a human donor in a cohort sampled during active COVID-19. Both conserved end residues are part of each CDR3. A D gene is named only where the DNA matches it firmly. Size tells how often a clone was seen (once, few, many) or the class of an expanded clone, and some rows leave it out.

>TRBJ2-3|-|TRBD2|TRBV4-2
TGTGCCAGCAGCCAAGACGGTAGCGGGGGGGCGGATACGCAGTATTTT
CASSQDGSGGADTQYF
>TRBJ1-2|-|TRBD1|TRBV29-1
TGCAGCACCGGACAGGTCAACTATGGCTACACCTTC
CSTGQVNYGYTF
>TRBJ2-7|once|-|TRBV10-3
TGTGCCACCTCCCAGGAGGTATTCGAGCAGTACTTC
CATSQEVFEQYF
>TRBJ1-2|-|-|TRBV4-3
TGCGCCAGCAGCACGGAGCGCAGGGGTAACTATGGCTACACCTTC
CASSTERRGNYGYTF
>TRBJ1-2|-|-|TRBV11-1
TGTGCCAGCAGCTTAGCCCCCTCGTCCGCTAACTATGGCTACACCTTC
CASSLAPSSANYGYTF
>TRBJ1-6|few|-|TRBV5-1
TGCGCCAGCAGCTTGGGAGGGTACTATGATTCACCCCTCCACTTT
CASSLGGYYDSPLHF
>TRBJ2-7|-|-|TRBV3-1/TRBV3-2
TGTGCCAGCAGCCAATTCGGGGGTCCCCGGGGCGAGCAGTACTTC
CASSQFGGPRGEQYF
>TRBJ1-1|-|TRBD1|TRBV25-1
TGTGCCAGCAGTTCACTGGCTGACAGGGTGGGAACTGAAGCTTTCTTT
CASSSLADRVGTEAFF
>TRBJ2-7|few|TRBD2|TRBV19
TGTGCCAGTAGTCCAGCCCTAGCGGGGGGGCCCTACGAGCAGTACTTC
CASSPALAGGPYEQYF
>TRBJ2-4|-|TRBD1|TRBV2
TGTGCCAGCATTGAGGGGGGACAGGGGAGCATTCAGTACTTC
CASIEGGQGSIQYF
>TRBJ2-4|-|-|TRBV2
TGTGCCAGCAGTTCAGACAGTGGGATAGCCAAAAACATTCAGTACTTC
CASSSDSGIAKNIQYF
>TRBJ1-6|few|-|TRBV7-9
TGTGCCAGCAGCCAAGACAGGAATTATGGTGATTCACCCCTCCACTTT
CASSQDRNYGDSPLHF
>TRBJ2-1|many|TRBD2|TRBV19
TGTGCCAGTAGTTTAGCGGGAGGGGCCTACAATGAGCAGTTCTTC
CASSLAGGAYNEQFF
>TRBJ1-5|-|-|TRBV5-5
TGTGCCAGCAGCTTGGTCGTGAGGGATCAGCCCCAGCATTTT
CASSLVVRDQPQHF
>TRBJ2-5|-|-|TRBV21-1
TGTGCCAGCAGCCCCTACGGCCAGGGGGAGGAGGCCCAAGAGACCCAGTACTTC
CASSPYGQGEEAQETQYF
>TRBJ1-4|-|-|TRBV18
TGTGCCAGCTCACCCAACAGCCCGAGGGCTAATGAAAAACTGTTTTTT
CASSPNSPRANEKLFF
>TRBJ1-2|-|TRBD1|TRBV2
TGTGCCAGCAGTCGGACCGGGACAGGGATCGGTGGCTACACCTTC
CASSRTGTGIGGYTF
>TRBJ1-2|-|-|TRBV12-3/TRBV12-4
TGTGCCAGCAGTTTCGAAAGCAGGGGTGGCTACACCTTC
CASSFESRGGYTF
>TRBJ2-1|-|TRBD2|TRBV29-1
TGCAGCGTTGAAGTCCCCCGACTAGCGGAATTTGAGCAGTTCTTC
CSVEVPRLAEFEQFF
>TRBJ2-7|-|-|TRBV19
TGTGCCAGTAGTATAGGGCCCTCCTACGAGCAGTACTTC
CASSIGPSYEQYF
>TRBJ1-2|-|TRBD1|TRBV6-5
TGTGCCAGCAGTTATAGGGACAGAAACTATGGCTACACCTTC
CASSYRDRNYGYTF
>TRBJ1-2|-|TRBD1|TRBV7-8
TGTGCCAGCAGCGGCCACAGGGGGCACAACTATGGCTACACCTTC
CASSGHRGHNYGYTF
>TRBJ1-2|few|-|TRBV3-1/TRBV3-2
TGTGCCAGCAGCCAAGATCATCCGCAGGGCTACACCTTC
CASSQDHPQGYTF
>TRBJ2-7|-|TRBD1|TRBV4-1
TGCGCCAGCAGCCAAAGTCGACAGGGCAGTTACGAGCAGTACTTC
CASSQSRQGSYEQYF
>TRBJ1-4|once|TRBD1|TRBV7-8
TGTGCCAGCAGCGGGAGGACAGGCTTTAATGAAAAACTGTTTTTT
CASSGRTGFNEKLFF
>TRBJ2-3|-|-|TRBV5-1
TGCGCCAGCAGCTTGATGCCGGCGTCGAGGGCAGATACGCAGTATTTT
CASSLMPASRADTQYF
>TRBJ2-2|-|TRBD1|TRBV7-3
TGTGCCAGCAGCTCGACGGGACAGGGTACCGGGGAGCTGTTTTTT
CASSSTGQGTGELFF
>TRBJ2-6|-|TRBD1|TRBV3-1/TRBV3-2
TGTGCCAGCAGCCAGGTGGACAGGGGGCGTGGGGCCAACGTCCTGACTTTC
CASSQVDRGRGANVLTF
>TRBJ1-5|-|-|TRBV19
TGTGCCAGTAGTATTCGGGCAGGGGATCAGCCCCAGCATTTT
CASSIRAGDQPQHF
>TRBJ2-7|-|TRBD2|TRBV12-5
TGTGCTAGTGGTTTCACGCGGACGGGGGGGTCCTACGAGCAGTACTTC
CASGFTRTGGSYEQYF
>TRBJ1-2|once|TRBD1|TRBV7-9
TGTGCCAGCAGCCCCGGGACAGAGACATATGGCTACACCTTC
CASSPGTETYGYTF
>TRBJ2-1|-|TRBD2|TRBV4-3
TGCGCCAGCAGCTATGGGACTAGCGGGAGTAGTGAGCAGTTCTTC
CASSYGTSGSSEQFF
>TRBJ1-5|-|-|TRBV27
TGTGCCAGCAGTTTATCGCAAGACAGTTATAGCAATCAGCCCCAGCATTTT
CASSLSQDSYSNQPQHF
>TRBJ1-6|-|TRBD1|TRBV6-5
TGTGCCAGCAGACAGGGGCGGGATAATTCACCCCTCCACTTT
CASRQGRDNSPLHF
>TRBJ1-4|-|-|TRBV5-1
TGCGCCAGCAGCTTGGCCTCTCGGTCCGCTGAAAAACTGTTTTTT
CASSLASRSAEKLFF
>TRBJ2-1|-|-|TRBV6-6
TGTGCCAGCAGGCTCCGGGTCGATTACAATGAGCAGTTCTTC
CASRLRVDYNEQFF
>TRBJ2-7|-|TRBD2|TRBV28
TGTGCCAGCAGTGGTAGCGGGAGTAGTAACCACGAGCAGTACTTC
CASSGSGSSNHEQYF